This T cell receptor (beta chain) was captured by sequencing in a study of naive and memory T cell subsets. An oligonucleotide containing a UMI was ligated to the 3' end of TCR cDNA. The germline V and J ends were trimmed by 5 bases and 0 bases, with 18 bases remaining between them. Germline V gene lookup returns CDR1 SGDLS and CDR2 YYNGEE. CDR3 size: 16 residues. Amplification of ligated cDNA took four PCR rounds with SP2 and nested alpha and beta constant primers. One entry per CDR3 protein, called by TCRdb with MiXCR from the 5' RACE reads. The sample holds tens of thousands of distinct CDR3 sequences, 7% to 8% seen once.

The clonotype originates from a female donor in good health. The J gene is TRBJ2-7, the V gene TRBV9; D call uncertain. CDR3 region: CASSLAGRENSYEQYF. CDR3 in DNA: TGTGCCAGCAGTCTTGCCGGGCGAGAAAACTCCTACGAGCAGTACTTC.